This T cell receptor beta chain was identified in a study of shared clonotypes between healthy human individuals. In the study overall: Donors were a couple of women and three men aged 18 to 49.

CD4+ cells yielded CD45RA+ naive and CD45RA-negative memory subsets. Broader study findings: As a rule, naive subsets had a larger estimated richness than memory subsets.

The data were produced by immunoSEQ multiplex PCR, yet TCRdb's version contains in-frame clones alone and is incomplete. Of some 2,000,000 clones listed, about 95% are singletons. Many counts were recorded for this clone. Its antigen is currently unknown. At the DNA level, this CDR3 is encoded by other sequences in the same sample as well. Germline V gene data show CDR1 as GTSNPN and CDR2 as SVGIG (reference sequence). Between the trimmed V and J ends, which lost 0 bases and 6 bases, there was a span of 11 bases. The CDR3 has 13 residues. The rearrangement joins TRBV30 to TRBJ1-1; TRBD1 might be the D (6 bases). The sequencing sample was made of naive CD4+ T cells sorted from blood. Stated subset: CD45RA+ positively selected. This TCR was sampled from a man aged 18 to 30 in good health. The CDR3 spells CAWSVLGGAEAFF. CDR3 nucleotides: TGTGCCTGGAGTGTACTAGGGGGTGCTGAAGCTTTCTTT.